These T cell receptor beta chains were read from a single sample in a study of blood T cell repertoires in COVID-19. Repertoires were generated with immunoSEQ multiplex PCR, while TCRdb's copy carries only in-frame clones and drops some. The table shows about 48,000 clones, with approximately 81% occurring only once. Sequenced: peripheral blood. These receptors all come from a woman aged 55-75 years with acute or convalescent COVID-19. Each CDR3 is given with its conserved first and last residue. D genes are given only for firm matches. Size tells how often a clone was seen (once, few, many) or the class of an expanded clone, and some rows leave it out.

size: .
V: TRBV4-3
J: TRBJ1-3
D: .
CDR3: CASSQAGSGNTIYF
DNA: TGCGCCAGCAGCCAAGCGGGGTCCGGAAACACCATATATTTT

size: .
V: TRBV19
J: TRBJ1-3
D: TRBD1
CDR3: CASSSRGTGSSGNTIYF
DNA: TGTGCCAGTAGCTCCCGGGGGACAGGGAGCTCTGGAAACACCATATATTTT

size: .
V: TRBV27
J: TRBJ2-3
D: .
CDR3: CASSEFRGADTQYF
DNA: TGTGCCAGCAGCGAGTTCCGGGGAGCAGATACGCAGTATTTT

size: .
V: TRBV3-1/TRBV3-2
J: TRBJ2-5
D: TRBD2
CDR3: CASSQEGRVAGGKETQYF
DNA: TGTGCCAGCAGCCAAGAAGGACGGGTAGCGGGAGGGAAAGAGACCCAGTACTTC

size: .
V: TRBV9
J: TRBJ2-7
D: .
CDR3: CASSLSGGLPSEQYF
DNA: TGTGCCAGCAGCCTGAGTGGTGGCCTACCTAGCGAGCAGTACTTC

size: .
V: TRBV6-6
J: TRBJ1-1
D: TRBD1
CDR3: CASSWTGRTEAFF
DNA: TGTGCCAGCAGTTGGACAGGGCGGACTGAAGCTTTCTTT

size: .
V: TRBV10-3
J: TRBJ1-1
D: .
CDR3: CAISDVTGSAEAFF
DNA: TGTGCCATCAGTGATGTGACAGGCTCGGCTGAAGCTTTCTTT

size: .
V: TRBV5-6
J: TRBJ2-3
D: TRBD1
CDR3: CASSLRTGTNTQYF
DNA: TGTGCCAGCAGCTTACGGACAGGGACGAATACGCAGTATTTT

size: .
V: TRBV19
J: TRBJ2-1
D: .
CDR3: CASSIGRGFAEQFF
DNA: TGTGCCAGTAGTATAGGGAGGGGATTCGCTGAGCAGTTCTTC

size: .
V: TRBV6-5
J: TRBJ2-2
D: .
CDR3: CASSPRTGELFF
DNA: TGTGCCAGCAGCCCGCGCACCGGGGAGCTGTTTTTT

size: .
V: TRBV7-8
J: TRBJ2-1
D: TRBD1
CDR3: CASSSGSTGVQVGEQFF
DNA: TGTGCCAGCAGCTCAGGCTCGACAGGGGTGCAGGTGGGTGAGCAGTTCTTC

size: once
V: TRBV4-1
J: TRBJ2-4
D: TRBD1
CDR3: CASSQEIGPARGSNIQYF
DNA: TGCGCCAGCAGCCAAGAGATCGGGCCAGCCAGGGGGAGCAACATTCAGTACTTC

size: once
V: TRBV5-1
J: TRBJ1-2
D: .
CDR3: CASSLAPEYGYTF
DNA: TGCGCCAGCAGCTTGGCGCCAGAATATGGCTACACCTTC

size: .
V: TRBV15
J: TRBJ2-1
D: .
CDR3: CATARGANNEQFF
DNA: TGTGCCACCGCCCGGGGGGCCAACAATGAGCAGTTCTTC

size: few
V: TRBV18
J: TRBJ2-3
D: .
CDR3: CASSRQGKADTQYF
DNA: TGTGCCAGCTCCCGGCAGGGGAAGGCAGATACGCAGTATTTT

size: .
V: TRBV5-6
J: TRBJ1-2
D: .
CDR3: CASSLVVGVNYGYTF
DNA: TGTGCCAGCAGCTTGGTTGTAGGGGTTAACTATGGCTACACCTTC

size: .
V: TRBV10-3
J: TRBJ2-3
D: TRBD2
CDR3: CAIRTSGVLDVSTDTQYF
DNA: TGTGCCATCCGGACTAGCGGCGTACTTGACGTTAGCACAGATACGCAGTATTTT

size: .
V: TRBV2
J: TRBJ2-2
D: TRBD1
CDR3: CASDRGRGGELFF
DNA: TGTGCCAGCGACAGGGGGCGTGGCGGGGAGCTGTTTTTT

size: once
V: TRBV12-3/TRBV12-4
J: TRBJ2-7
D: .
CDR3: CASSLRDLKQYF
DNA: TGTGCCAGCAGTTTAAGGGACTTAAAGCAGTACTTC

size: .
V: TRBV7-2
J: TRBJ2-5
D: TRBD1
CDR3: CASTRGQQETQYF
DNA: TGTGCCAGCACCCGGGGACAGCAAGAGACCCAGTACTTC

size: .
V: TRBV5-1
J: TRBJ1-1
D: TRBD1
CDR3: CASSTGQGPRTEAFF
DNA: TGCGCCAGCAGCACAGGACAGGGTCCGAGGACTGAAGCTTTCTTT

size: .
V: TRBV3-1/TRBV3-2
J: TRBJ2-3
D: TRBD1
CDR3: CASSQYRDRVLFF
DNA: TGTGCCAGCAGCCAGTACCGGGACAGGGTCCTCTTTTTT

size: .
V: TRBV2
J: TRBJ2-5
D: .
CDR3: CASSEIVETQYF
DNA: TGTGCCAGCAGTGAAATAGTGGAGACCCAGTACTTC

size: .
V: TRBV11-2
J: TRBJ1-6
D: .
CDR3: CASSLRQTNSPLHF
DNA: TGTGCCAGCAGCTTAAGACAGACTAATTCACCCCTCCACTTT

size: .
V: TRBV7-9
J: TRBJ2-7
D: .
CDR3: CASSLEGAYEQYF
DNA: TGTGCCAGCAGCTTAGAGGGGGCCTACGAGCAGTACTTC

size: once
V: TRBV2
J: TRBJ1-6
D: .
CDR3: CASSARWQAGNSPLHF
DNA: TGTGCCAGCAGCGCGAGATGGCAGGCAGGGAATTCACCCCTCCACTTT

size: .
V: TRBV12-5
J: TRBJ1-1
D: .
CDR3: CASGLPTQAFF
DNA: TGTGCTAGTGGTTTGCCAACACAAGCTTTCTTT

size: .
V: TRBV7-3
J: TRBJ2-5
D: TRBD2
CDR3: CASSWLSARGEETQYF
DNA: TGTGCCAGCAGCTGGTTATCGGCGCGGGGGGAAGAGACCCAGTACTTC

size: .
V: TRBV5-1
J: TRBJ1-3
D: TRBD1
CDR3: CASSSVGQGGSVGNTIYF
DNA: TGCGCCAGCAGCTCCGTGGGACAGGGGGGCAGTGTTGGAAACACCATATATTTT

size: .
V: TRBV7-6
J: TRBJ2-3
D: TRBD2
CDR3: CASSPRLAGGLTADTQYF
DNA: TGTGCCAGCAGCCCACGACTAGCGGGGGGTTTAACGGCAGATACGCAGTATTTT

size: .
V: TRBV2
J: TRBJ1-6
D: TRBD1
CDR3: CASSLEGARNSPLHF
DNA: TGTGCCAGCAGCCTTGAGGGGGCTCGGAATTCACCCCTCCACTTT

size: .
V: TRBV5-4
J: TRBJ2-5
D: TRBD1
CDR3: CATQGVETQYF
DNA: TGTGCTACCCAGGGGGTAGAGACCCAGTACTTC

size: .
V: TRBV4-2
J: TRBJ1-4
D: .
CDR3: CASSQDGRNEKLFF
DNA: TGTGCCAGCAGCCAAGACGGTCGCAATGAAAAACTGTTTTTT

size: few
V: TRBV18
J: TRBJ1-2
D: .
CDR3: CASSLSRDPNYGYTF
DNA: TGTGCCAGCTCACTCTCCAGGGATCCTAACTATGGCTACACCTTC

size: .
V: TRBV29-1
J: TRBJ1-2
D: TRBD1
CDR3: CSVEDDGTGRGGYTF
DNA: TGCAGCGTTGAAGATGATGGGACAGGACGGGGTGGCTACACCTTC

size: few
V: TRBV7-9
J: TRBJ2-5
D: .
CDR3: CASSSRGDGGAQETQYF
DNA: TGTGCCAGCAGCTCCCGAGGAGATGGCGGAGCCCAAGAGACCCAGTACTTC

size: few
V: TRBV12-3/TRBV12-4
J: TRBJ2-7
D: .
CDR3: CASSLLEAGEQYF
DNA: TGTGCCAGCAGTTTACTGGAGGCAGGCGAGCAGTACTTC

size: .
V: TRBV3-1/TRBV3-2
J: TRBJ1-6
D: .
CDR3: CASSRTDSTNSPLHF
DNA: TGTGCCAGCAGCCGAACCGACAGTACCAATTCACCCCTCCACTTT

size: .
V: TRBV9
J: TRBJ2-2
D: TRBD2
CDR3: CASSPAGAGELFF
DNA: TGTGCCAGCAGCCCCGCGGGAGCCGGGGAGCTGTTTTTT

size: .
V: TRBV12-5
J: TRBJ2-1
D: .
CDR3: CASGLYSYNEQFF
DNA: TGTGCTAGTGGTTTGTACAGCTACAATGAGCAGTTCTTC

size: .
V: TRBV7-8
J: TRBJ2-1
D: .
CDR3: CASSLYNSGIQFF
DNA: TGTGCCAGCAGCTTATACAACAGTGGAATACAGTTCTTC

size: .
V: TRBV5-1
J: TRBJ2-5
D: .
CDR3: CASSVSGTPPGAQYF
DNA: TGCGCCAGCAGCGTGAGTGGGACACCTCCTGGGGCCCAGTACTTC

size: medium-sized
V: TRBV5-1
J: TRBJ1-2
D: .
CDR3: CASSYGEIYGYTF
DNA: TGCGCCAGCAGCTATGGGGAGATCTATGGCTACACCTTC

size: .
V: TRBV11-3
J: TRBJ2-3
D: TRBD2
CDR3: CASSRLAASTDTQYF
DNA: TGTGCCAGCAGCCGACTAGCGGCTAGCACAGATACGCAGTATTTT

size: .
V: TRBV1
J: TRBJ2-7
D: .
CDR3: CTSSQAVASASPWYEQYF
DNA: TGCACCAGCAGCCAAGCAGTCGCTAGCGCTTCCCCGTGGTACGAGCAGTACTTC

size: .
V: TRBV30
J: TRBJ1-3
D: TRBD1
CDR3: CAWGQGIHTIYF
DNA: TGTGCCTGGGGACAGGGAATCCACACCATATATTTT

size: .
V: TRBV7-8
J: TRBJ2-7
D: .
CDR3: CASSSRDTLEQYF
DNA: TGTGCCAGCAGCTCCCGGGACACTCTTGAGCAGTACTTC

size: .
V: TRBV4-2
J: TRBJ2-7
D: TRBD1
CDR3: CASSQEGQGVYEQYF
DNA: TGTGCCAGCAGCCAAGAGGGACAGGGGGTCTACGAGCAGTACTTC